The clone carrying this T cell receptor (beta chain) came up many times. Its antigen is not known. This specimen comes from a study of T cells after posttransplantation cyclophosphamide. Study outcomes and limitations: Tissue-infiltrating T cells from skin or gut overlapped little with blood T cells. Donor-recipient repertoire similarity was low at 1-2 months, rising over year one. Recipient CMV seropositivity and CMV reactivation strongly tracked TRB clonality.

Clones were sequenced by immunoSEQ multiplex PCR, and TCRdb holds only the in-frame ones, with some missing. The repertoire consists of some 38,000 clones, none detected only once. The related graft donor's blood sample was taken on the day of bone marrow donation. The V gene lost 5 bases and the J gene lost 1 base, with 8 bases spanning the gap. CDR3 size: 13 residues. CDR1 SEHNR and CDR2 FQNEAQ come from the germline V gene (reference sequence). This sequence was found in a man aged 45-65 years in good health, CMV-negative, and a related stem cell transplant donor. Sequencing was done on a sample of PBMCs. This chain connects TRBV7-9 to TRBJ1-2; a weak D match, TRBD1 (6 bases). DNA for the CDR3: TGTGCCAGCAGCCCAGGGGTTAACTATGGCTACACCTTC. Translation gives CASSPGVNYGYTF.